Listed below are T cell receptor beta chains from one sample, sequenced in a study of blood T cell repertoires in COVID-19. Clones were read by immunoSEQ multiplex PCR, and TCRdb kept only the in-frame ones, dropping some. The data contain approximately 200,000 clones, 75% to 85% of them seen just once; the ten biggest clones take up approximately 10%. The sample was PBMCs or T cells enriched from blood (not recorded which). The receptors derive from a man aged 35-49 years who had recovered from COVID-19. Both conserved end residues are part of each CDR3. The D gene is left open where the match is weak. Clone size is shown for a subset of rows, as once, few, many or a class of expanded clone.

clone_size	cdr3_length	d_call	j_call	v_call	cdr3_aa	cdr3_nt
NA	17	TRBD1	TRBJ1-1	TRBV5-6	CASSLAGQGRPNTEAFF	TGTGCCAGCAGCTTGGCGGGACAGGGACGGCCAAACACTGAAGCTTTCTTT
few	14	TRBD1	TRBJ1-1	TRBV19	CASSIRDRATEAFF	TGTGCCAGTAGTATTCGCGACAGGGCGACTGAAGCTTTCTTT
once	15	NA	TRBJ2-3	TRBV9	CASSVGIGGADTQYF	TGTGCCAGCAGCGTAGGGATTGGGGGCGCAGATACGCAGTATTTT
NA	17	TRBD2	TRBJ2-1	TRBV19	CASKRRAGDLQIDEQFF	TGTGCCAGTAAACGTAGGGCGGGAGATCTCCAAATCGATGAGCAGTTCTTC
NA	12	NA	TRBJ2-1	TRBV3-1/TRBV3-2	CASTARDNEQFF	TGTGCCAGCACCGCACGAGACAATGAGCAGTTCTTC
NA	14	NA	TRBJ1-2	TRBV3-1/TRBV3-2	CASSLDRHMGGYTF	TGTGCCAGCAGCTTGGACAGACATATGGGAGGCTACACCTTC
few	13	NA	TRBJ1-2	TRBV6-5	CASTLGGNYGYTF	TGTGCCAGCACTCTCGGGGGTAACTATGGCTACACCTTC
NA	17	TRBD2	TRBJ2-2	TRBV4-1	CASRQTSGRGDTGELFF	TGCGCCAGCAGGCAGACTAGCGGGAGGGGCGACACCGGGGAGCTGTTTTTT
NA	13	NA	TRBJ1-1	TRBV29-1	CSVKGRDHTEAFF	TGCAGCGTTAAGGGCAGGGATCACACTGAAGCTTTCTTT
NA	16	TRBD1	TRBJ2-2	TRBV2	CASSDRGLGDTGELFF	TGTGCCAGCAGTGACAGGGGGTTAGGTGACACCGGGGAGCTGTTTTTT
NA	15	TRBD2	TRBJ2-3	TRBV5-4	CASSLGLADTDTQYF	TGTGCCAGCAGCTTGGGACTAGCGGATACAGATACGCAGTATTTT
once	14	TRBD2	TRBJ2-7	TRBV2	CASRLAELSGEQYF	TGTGCCAGCAGACTAGCGGAACTTTCGGGCGAGCAGTACTTC
NA	13	NA	TRBJ2-2	TRBV27	CASSKQGSGELFF	TGTGCCAGCAGCAAACAGGGATCCGGGGAGCTGTTTTTT
NA	15	TRBD1	TRBJ1-6	TRBV18	CASSETGGADSPLHF	TGTGCCAGCTCAGAGACAGGGGGAGCTGACTCACCCCTCCACTTT
NA	16	TRBD1	TRBJ1-4	TRBV9	CASSAPRTGPNEKLFF	TGTGCCAGCAGCGCCCCCCGGACAGGGCCTAATGAAAAACTGTTTTTT
once	14	NA	TRBJ1-2	TRBV5-1	CASSPDSNGYGYTF	TGCGCCAGCAGCCCCGACAGTAATGGCTATGGCTACACCTTC
once	15	NA	TRBJ1-2	TRBV6-5	CASSYSRAEGYGYTF	TGTGCCAGCAGTTACTCGAGAGCGGAGGGCTATGGCTACACCTTC
once	13	NA	TRBJ1-1	TRBV11-2	CASSRQVPTEAFF	TGTGCCAGCAGCCGGCAGGTACCTACTGAAGCTTTCTTT
NA	12	NA	TRBJ1-3	TRBV19	CASSIEGNTIYF	TGTGCCAGTAGTATCGAGGGAAACACCATATATTTT
NA	15	NA	TRBJ2-1	TRBV7-3	CASSFQGSSYNEQFF	TGTGCCAGCAGCTTCCAAGGGAGCTCCTACAATGAGCAGTTCTTC
NA	13	NA	TRBJ1-1	TRBV7-9	CASSSTGGSEAFF	TGTGCCAGCAGCTCCACCGGGGGGTCTGAAGCTTTCTTT
NA	13	NA	TRBJ1-2	TRBV18	CASSQDSSYGYTF	TGTGCCAGCTCACAGGACAGCTCCTATGGCTACACCTTC
NA	14	NA	TRBJ2-5	TRBV5-4	CASSFLPPEGTQYF	TGTGCCAGCAGCTTTCTGCCTCCTGAGGGGACCCAGTACTTC
once	14	NA	TRBJ2-3	TRBV18	CASSPQRETDTQYF	TGTGCCAGCTCACCACAACGGGAGACAGATACGCAGTATTTT
NA	12	NA	TRBJ1-1	TRBV29-1	CSVWGGNTEAFF	TGCAGCGTTTGGGGGGGGAACACTGAAGCTTTCTTT
NA	14	NA	TRBJ2-2	TRBV19	CASSIGGNTGELFF	TGTGCCAGTAGTATCGGCGGGAACACCGGGGAGCTGTTTTTT
NA	13	NA	TRBJ1-5	TRBV19	CASTPFRNQPQHF	TGTGCCAGTACCCCATTCAGGAATCAGCCCCAGCATTTT
NA	17	NA	TRBJ2-2	TRBV7-6	CASSLDLYRANTGELFF	TGTGCCAGCAGCTTAGATCTGTACAGGGCAAACACCGGGGAGCTGTTTTTT
NA	15	NA	TRBJ1-2	TRBV6-5	CASSYGGGINYGYTF	TGTGCCAGCAGTTACGGTGGAGGGATTAACTATGGCTACACCTTC
NA	14	TRBD1	TRBJ1-2	TRBV10-3	CAISDQTGALGYTF	TGTGCCATCAGTGATCAAACAGGGGCTCTTGGCTACACCTTC
NA	17	TRBD2	TRBJ2-5	TRBV28	CASRSGTSGKGGETQYF	TGTGCCAGCAGATCCGGGACTAGCGGGAAGGGGGGGGAGACCCAGTACTTC
NA	16	NA	TRBJ2-3	TRBV18	CASSPPLQGWADTQYF	TGTGCCAGCTCACCACCTTTACAGGGTTGGGCAGATACGCAGTATTTT
NA	15	TRBD1	TRBJ2-7	TRBV5-1	CASSLALGTAYEQYF	TGCGCCAGCAGCTTGGCTTTGGGGACAGCCTACGAGCAGTACTTC
NA	17	TRBD2	TRBJ2-2	TRBV14	CASSPLPSGSVNGELFF	TGTGCCAGCAGTCCTTTACCTAGCGGGAGTGTTAACGGGGAGCTGTTTTTT
NA	16	TRBD2	TRBJ2-1	TRBV18	CASSPSGVVSYNEQFF	TGTGCCAGCTCACCTAGCGGGGTAGTCTCCTACAATGAGCAGTTCTTC
once	14	TRBD1	TRBJ1-5	TRBV6-5	CASRGQGSNQPQHF	TGTGCCAGCAGGGGACAGGGGAGCAATCAGCCCCAGCATTTT
NA	16	TRBD1	TRBJ1-4	TRBV7-6	CASSLSPGDRNEKLFF	TGTGCCAGCAGCCTATCCCCTGGGGACAGGAATGAAAAACTGTTTTTT
NA	20	NA	TRBJ2-7	TRBV11-3	CASSRKWGQLDLNSSYEQYF	TGTGCCAGCAGCCGAAAGTGGGGGCAGCTAGACTTAAATAGCTCCTACGAGCAGTACTTC
NA	14	TRBD1	TRBJ2-7	TRBV6-5	CASGRDRDAYEQYF	TGTGCCAGCGGAAGGGACAGGGACGCCTACGAGCAGTACTTC
NA	13	NA	TRBJ1-1	TRBV6-5	CASSSGMNTEAFF	TGTGCCAGCAGTTCAGGGATGAACACTGAAGCTTTCTTT
NA	13	TRBD1	TRBJ1-2	TRBV7-2	CASSSGQGYGYTF	TGTGCCAGCAGTTCTGGACAGGGCTATGGCTACACCTTC
once	12	NA	TRBJ2-2	TRBV5-4	CASSFLTGELFF	TGTGCCAGCAGCTTTTTAACCGGGGAGCTGTTTTTT
once	13	NA	TRBJ1-1	TRBV3-1/TRBV3-2	CASSYGGNTEAFF	TGTGCCAGCAGCTACGGGGGGAACACTGAAGCTTTCTTT
NA	13	TRBD1	TRBJ1-5	TRBV6-2/TRBV6-3	CASSRQGVQPQHF	TGTGCCAGCAGCAGACAGGGGGTTCAGCCCCAGCATTTT
NA	18	TRBD2	TRBJ2-2	TRBV7-9	CATPARTSGRGDTGELFF	TGTGCCACCCCGGCCAGGACTAGCGGGAGAGGGGACACCGGGGAGCTGTTTTTT
NA	16	TRBD1	TRBJ2-2	TRBV11-2	CASSSVGQGASGELFF	TGTGCCAGCAGCTCCGTTGGACAGGGGGCTTCCGGGGAGCTGTTTTTT
NA	16	TRBD1	TRBJ1-5	TRBV7-2	CASSLVTGASNQPQHF	TGTGCCAGCAGCTTAGTCACAGGGGCTAGCAATCAGCCCCAGCATTTT
NA	13	TRBD2	TRBJ2-3	TRBV10-2	CASRLAGEDTQYF	TGCGCCAGCAGACTAGCGGGAGAAGATACGCAGTATTTT
NA	15	NA	TRBJ2-5	TRBV2	CASSALTGTQETQYF	TGTGCCAGCAGTGCCTTGACAGGCACACAAGAGACCCAGTACTTC
few	15	NA	TRBJ1-2	TRBV9	CASSVGIALNYGYTF	TGTGCCAGCAGCGTAGGTATAGCTCTTAACTATGGCTACACCTTC
once	15	TRBD1	TRBJ1-2	TRBV5-8	CASTTDRISNYGYTF	TGTGCCAGCACCACGGACAGGATATCTAACTATGGCTACACCTTC
NA	16	TRBD1	TRBJ1-3	TRBV9	CASSPLGGTGGNTIYF	TGTGCCAGCAGCCCCTTGGGGGGGACAGGGGGAAACACCATATATTTT
NA	15	TRBD2	TRBJ2-5	TRBV7-2	CASSLNSGILETQYF	TGTGCCAGCAGCTTAAATAGCGGGATTCTGGAGACCCAGTACTTC
NA	14	NA	TRBJ1-1	TRBV7-2	CASNPWGGRTEAFF	TGTGCCAGCAACCCGTGGGGGGGGAGGACTGAAGCTTTCTTT
NA	16	NA	TRBJ1-5	TRBV4-1	CASSQKEGIGNQPQHF	TGCGCCAGCAGCCAGAAGGAGGGAATTGGGAATCAGCCCCAGCATTTT
once	16	NA	TRBJ1-4	TRBV3-1/TRBV3-2	CASSGGFGVTNEKLFF	TGTGCCAGCAGCGGGGGCTTCGGGGTAACTAATGAAAAACTGTTTTTT
few	15	NA	TRBJ1-3	TRBV7-2	CASSLVGAAGNTIYF	TGTGCCAGCAGCTTAGTGGGCGCAGCTGGAAACACCATATATTTT